A single sample is the source of the 30 T cell receptor beta chains below, sequenced in a study of early T cells in non-severe SARS-CoV-2 infection. Via MiXCR, TCRdb re-called the 5' RACE reads, giving one row per CDR3 protein. The sample lists 64,000 or so distinct CDR3 sequences; around 11% were seen once. The sample in question was whole blood, obtained at baseline. The receptors originated from an adult who was a healthcare worker with PCR-confirmed SARS-CoV-2 infection or an uninfected control (not recorded which).

This clonotype occurred a few times. The chain recombines TRBV7-2 with TRBJ2-1; TRBD1 might be the D (6 bases). The V gene's germline CDR1 is SGHTA and CDR2 FQGNSA. This CDR3 contains 13 residues. Trimming cost V 5 bases and J 8 bases, with 13 bases left between them. CDR3 DNA: TGTGCCAGCAGCCCCCCAGGGGCCCATGAGCAGTTCTTC. This gives the protein CASSPPGAHEQFF.

The CDR3 DNA follows: TGCAGTGCTAGGCGGGGGAGTATACAAGAGACCCAGTACTTC. This encodes CSARRGSIQETQYF. The J gene is TRBJ2-5, the V gene TRBV20-1; 7 bases are a match to TRBD2. There are 14 residues in the CDR3. Germline trimming cut 3 bases from V and 2 bases from J; bases unmatched to any gene: 6. Per the germline V gene, CDR1 is DFQATT and CDR2 is SNEGSKA (reference sequence).

At least ten counts were recorded for this clonotype. This chain joins TRBV5-1 and TRBJ2-1; the D is unclear. The CDR3 extends over 13 amino acids. From germline, CDR1 is SGHRS and CDR2 YFSETQ. V lost 1 base to trimming and J lost 6 bases, with 8 bases between them. The CDR3 DNA sequence: TGCGCCAGCAGCTTGCCCGGACGCAATGAGCAGTTCTTC. It codes for CASSLPGRNEQFF. The full variable domain, rest sourced from reference TRBV5-1 and TRBJ2-1, is KAGVTQTPRYLIKTRGQQVTLSCSPISGHRSVSWYQQTPGQGLQFLFEYFSETQRNKGNFPGRFSGRQFSNSRSEMNVSTLELGDSALYLCASSLPGRNEQFFGPGTRLTVL.

The J gene is TRBJ2-3, the V gene TRBV7-9, with D unresolved. Germline-derived CDR1 and CDR2 are SEHNR and FQNEAQ (reference sequence). V was cut by 4 bases and J by 0 bases, with 5 bases left in between. CDR3 length: 13 residues. The CDR3 coding sequence is TGTGCCAGCAGCTCCCTTAGCACAGATACGCAGTATTTT. Its protein is CASSSLSTDTQYF.

This chain connects TRBV6-6 to TRBJ2-1; 7 positions match TRBD2. Germline-derived CDR1 and CDR2 are MNHNY and SVGAGI (reference sequence). J was trimmed by 4 bases and V by 2 bases; bases with no gene match: 2. The CDR3 spans 14 residues. DNA for the CDR3: TGTGCCAGCAGTTACCTGGGGGGGTACAATGAGCAGTTCTTC. It translates to CASSYLGGYNEQFF.

The chain is built from TRBV14 and TRBJ2-5; tentative D call: TRBD2 (6 bases). The CDR3 length is 15 residues. The V and J ends lost 2 bases and 5 bases respectively, with 15 bases between them. Per germline, CDR1 SGHDN and CDR2 FVKESK. The CDR3 coding sequence is TGTGCCAGCAGCCAACTCGGGAGCCTCCGTGAGACCCAGTACTTC. It yields the protein CASSQLGSLRETQYF.

This clonotype has more than one count but fewer than ten. This rearrangement joins TRBV30 to TRBJ2-4, with unresolved D. The CDR3 loop spans 13 amino acids. The germline V gene encodes CDR1 GTSNPN and CDR2 SVGIG (reference sequence). V dropped 4 bases and J dropped 9 bases, with 16 bases sitting between them. The DNA for the CDR3 is TGTGCCTGGAACCTTCCCGGCAGCCGCATTCAGTACTTC. Its translation is CAWNLPGSRIQYF.

This chain joins TRBV11-2 and TRBJ2-3, with D perhaps matching TRBD2 (5 bases). Looked up from germline, CDR1 is SGHAT and CDR2 is FQNNGV. Trimming left V 5 bases short and J 6 bases short, with 18 bases between. This CDR3 is built from 15 residues. CDR3 amino acids: CASSPGIEVLDTQYF. CDR3 bases: TGTGCCAGCAGCCCCGGGATTGAAGTCTTGGATACGCAGTATTTT. The entire variable domain, with the rest obtained from reference TRBV11-2 and TRBJ2-3, is as follows: EAGVAQSPRYKIIEKRQSVAFWCNPISGHATLYWYQQILGQGPKLLIQFQNNGVVDDSQLPKDRFSAERLKGVDSTLKIQPAKLEDSAVYLCASSPGIEVLDTQYFGPGTRLTVL.

The sample holds many counts of this clonotype. This rearrangement joins TRBV29-1 to TRBJ2-1; no clear D. V lost 6 bases and J 7 bases, leaving 13 bases between the germline ends. Looked up from germline, CDR1 is SQVTM and CDR2 is ANQGSEA. The CDR3 extends over 12 amino acids. CDR3 region: CSVRPQKNEQFF. The CDR3 nucleotides are TGCAGCGTAAGACCACAGAAAAATGAGCAGTTCTTC.

Within the sample, this clonotype is medium-sized. This sequence joins TRBV7-2 and TRBJ2-2; no firm D call. Germline CDR1 reads SGHTA; CDR2 reads FQGNSA. Trimming took off 1 base at V and 0 bases at J, with 6 bases between the two ends. This CDR3 region has 15 residues. The CDR3 DNA follows: TGTGCCAGCAGCTTAGGCGTGACGAACACCGGGGAGCTGTTTTTT. It yields the protein CASSLGVTNTGELFF.

This clonotype was detected many times. The V gene is TRBV6-2 or TRBV6-3, the J gene TRBJ1-5, with 10 bases that match TRBD1. The CDR3 is 13 amino acids. Germline CDR1 reads MNHEY; CDR2 reads SVGEGT. Trimming at V came to 7 bases and at J to 4 bases, leaving 1 base not matched to a gene. The CDR3 region is CASTDRGNQPQHF. CDR3 in DNA: TGTGCCAGCACGGACAGGGGGAATCAGCCCCAGCATTTT.

There are a few counts of this clonotype. V and J are TRBV20-1 and TRBJ1-2, with TRBD1 identical over 7 bases. This CDR3 has 13 amino acids. The V segment lost 5 bases and the J segment 7 bases; nucleotides outside the gene matches: 10. Germline CDR1 and CDR2: DFQATT and SNEGSKA (reference sequence). CDR3 DNA: TGCAGTGCTGCAGCCACAGGGGCTACTGGCTACACCTTC. Residues: CSAAATGATGYTF.

The CDR3 coding sequence is TGTGCCAGTAGCCGGGACCCGACCTACAATGAGCAGTTCTTC. Residues: CASSRDPTYNEQFF. The V call is TRBV19, the J call TRBJ2-1; the D call may be TRBD1 or TRBD2 (5 bases each). V was shortened by 6 bases and J by 2 bases, with 11 bases between the two germline ends. Germline V CDR1 and CDR2: LNHDA, SQIVND (reference sequence). The CDR3 is 14 residues long. The whole variable domain, remainder taken from reference TRBV19 and TRBJ2-1, is DGGITQSPKYLFRKEGQNVTLSCEQNLNHDAMYWYRQDPGQGLRLIYYSQIVNDFQKGDIAEGYSVSREKKESFPLTVTSAQKNPTAFYLCASSRDPTYNEQFFGPGTRLTVL.

This clonotype was picked up a small number of times. The chain combines TRBV18 with TRBJ2-1, with TRBD2 matching 8 bases. Germline values: CDR1 KGHSH, CDR2 LQKENI. The CDR3 contains 16 residues. V trimming: 3 bases; J trimming: 2 bases; junction bases outside the gene matches: 6. The CDR3 bases are TGTGCCAGCTCACCTTTAGCTAGCGGGCCCTACAATGAGCAGTTCTTC. Protein product: CASSPLASGPYNEQFF.

This clonotype has more than one count but fewer than ten. The chain carries TRBV2 and TRBJ1-6, with D unclear. From germline, CDR1 is SNHLY and CDR2 FYNNEI. V lost 8 bases and J lost 14, with 19 bases in between. This CDR3 region has 13 residues. The CDR3 nucleotides read TGTGCCAGCTCTCCCCTGACTAGTATTACCCTCCACTTT. Translated: CASSPLTSITLHF.

This rearrangement joins TRBV5-1 to TRBJ2-5; 7 nucleotides line up with TRBD1. V was pared by 0 bases and J by 1 base, with 6 bases of the junction left unmatched. CDR3 length: 16 residues. Germline assignment: CDR1 SGHRS and CDR2 YFSETQ. CDR3 region: CASSLGRPGGQETQYF. In DNA form, the CDR3 reads TGCGCCAGCAGCTTGGGCCGACCAGGGGGCCAAGAGACCCAGTACTTC. The variable domain in full, with the rest retrieved from reference TRBV5-1 and TRBJ2-5, is KAGVTQTPRYLIKTRGQQVTLSCSPISGHRSVSWYQQTPGQGLQFLFEYFSETQRNKGNFPGRFSGRQFSNSRSEMNVSTLELGDSALYLCASSLGRPGGQETQYFGPGTRLLVL.

V gene TRBV2 combines with J gene TRBJ1-1; D call uncertain. CDR3 length: 14 residues. Germline values: CDR1 SNHLY, CDR2 FYNNEI. The germline V and J ends were trimmed by 6 bases and 1 base, with 12 bases remaining between them. DNA for the CDR3: TGTGCCAGCAGCGCCCAGCTAGGGAACACTGAAGCTTTCTTT. It yields the protein CASSAQLGNTEAFF.

On this clonotype: A much larger clonotype is one base distant, so this may be a read error. This chain uses TRBV30 with TRBJ1-3; D gene uncertain. The CDR3 totals 13 residues. Looked up from germline, CDR1 is GTSNPN and CDR2 is SVGIG (reference sequence). With 3 bases removed from V and 5 bases from J, the gap between germline ends came to 11 bases. As DNA, the CDR3 is TGTGCCTGGAGCAGGAATACTAGAAACACCATATATTTT. Protein product: CAWSRNTRNTIYF.

The chain joins TRBV9 to TRBJ2-1, with D tentatively TRBD1 or TRBD2 (6 bases each). V shed 3 bases and J shed 8 bases, with 21 bases lying between them. There are 16 residues in the CDR3. CDR1 and CDR2 from the germline V gene are SGDLS and YYNGEE. DNA of the CDR3: TGTGCCAGCAGCGCGCACCCGGGCCCGGAGGGGGATGAGCAGTTCTTC. Translating it yields CASSAHPGPEGDEQFF.

This clonotype was observed at least ten times. CDR3 residues: CASSELSRGIYNEQFF. Written as DNA, the CDR3 is TGTGCCAGCAGCGAACTTAGCAGAGGAATCTACAATGAGCAGTTCTTC. The chain uses TRBV9 and TRBJ2-1; unclear D gene. Trimming pared 3 bases from V and 3 bases from J, leaving 16 bases between. Germline loops: CDR1 SGDLS, CDR2 YYNGEE. The CDR3 totals 16 residues. The entire variable domain, with the rest obtained from reference TRBV9 and TRBJ2-1, is as follows: DSGVTQTPKHLITATGQRVTLRCSPRSGDLSVYWYQQSLDQGLQFLIQYYNGEERAKGNILERFSAQQFPDLHSELNLSSLELGDSALYFCASSELSRGIYNEQFFGPGTRLTVL.

The chain employs TRBV3-1 and TRBJ1-1, with a possible D match to TRBD1 (5 bases). The CDR3 is made up of 14 amino acids. V was pared by 4 bases and J by 3 bases, with 12 bases between. Germline lookup yields CDR1 LGHDT and CDR2 YNNKEL (reference sequence). This CDR3 is CASSPRAVDTEAFF. DNA of the CDR3: TGTGCCAGCAGCCCCAGGGCGGTGGACACTGAAGCTTTCTTT.

This clonotype was counted many times. This chain uses TRBV5-1 with TRBJ2-7, with D possibly being TRBD1 or TRBD2 (5 bases each). V was cut by 3 bases and J by 3 bases, with 13 bases left in between. The CDR3 is 14 residues long. The germline CDR1 and CDR2 sequences are SGHRS and YFSETQ. CDR3 in amino acids: CASSSGTALYEQYF. In DNA form, the CDR3 reads TGCGCCAGCAGCTCCGGGACGGCACTCTACGAGCAGTACTTC.

This clonotype came up a few times. V gene TRBV10-3 combines with J gene TRBJ2-7; 9 positions agree with TRBD2. Trimming removed 11 bases from V and 5 bases from J; junction bases left unmatched: 7. The CDR3 covers 12 residues. Germline CDR1 and CDR2: ENHRY and SYGVKD. The CDR3 DNA reads TGTGCCGCCGGGACTAGCTACCACGAGCAGTACTTC. It translates to CAAGTSYHEQYF.

V and J are TRBV2 and TRBJ1-1, with D unclear. The CDR3 loop spans 16 amino acids. Germline V gene lookup returns CDR1 SNHLY and CDR2 FYNNEI. V shed 3 bases and J shed 0 bases, with 14 bases lying between them. CDR3 loop: CASSDRVGLMNTEAFF. The CDR3 bases are TGTGCCAGCAGTGACCGCGTTGGGCTCATGAACACTGAAGCTTTCTTT.

This rearrangement joins TRBV7-9 to TRBJ1-2, with D uncertain. Trimming stripped 10 bases from V and 2 bases from J, with 11 bases between. Germline CDR1 is SEHNR and CDR2 is FQNEAQ (reference sequence). The CDR3 runs 12 residues. The CDR3 DNA reads TGTGCCACCCTAGGACGGAACTATGGCTACACCTTC. It specifies CATLGRNYGYTF.

This clonotype was seen a few times. The chain is built from TRBV10-1 and TRBJ2-1, with D maybe TRBD1 (6 bases). Trimming took off 4 bases at V and 0 bases at J, with 13 bases between the two ends. Germline values: CDR1 WNHNN, CDR2 SYGVQD (reference sequence). CDR3 length: 16 amino acids. CDR3 in amino acids: CASSASTGSSYNEQFF. The CDR3 nucleotides are TGCGCCAGCAGTGCCTCCACAGGGAGCTCCTACAATGAGCAGTTCTTC.

V gene TRBV6-2 or TRBV6-3 combines with J gene TRBJ2-5; D unresolved. The ends were cut back, 0 bases at V and 4 bases at J, with 9 bases in the middle. Per the germline V gene, CDR1 is MNHEY and CDR2 is SVGEGT. The CDR3 has 14 residues. CDR3: CASSYSRYRETQYF. For the CDR3, the DNA is TGTGCCAGCAGTTACTCTCGATACCGAGAGACCCAGTACTTC.

There are a few counts of this clonotype. The chain couples TRBV9 to TRBJ1-1, with 10 bases that match TRBD1. Germline loops: CDR1 SGDLS, CDR2 YYNGEE. V lost 4 bases to trimming and J lost 3 bases; unmatched junction nucleotides: 15. The CDR3 length is 18 residues. The CDR3 DNA follows: TGTGCCAGCAGCCCGGTGACAGGGGGCGGAGGAGGGGACACTGAAGCTTTCTTT. Translating gives CASSPVTGGGGGDTEAFF.

This clonotype has at least ten counts. The chain uses TRBV19 and TRBJ2-1, with D possibly being TRBD2 (7 bases). The length of the CDR3 is 16 residues. The germline V gene encodes CDR1 LNHDA and CDR2 SQIVND (reference sequence). V was shortened by 3 bases and J by 2 bases, with 14 bases between the two germline ends. The CDR3 region has the DNA TGTGCCAGTAGTATTCTGGGGGGGGCCACCTACAATGAGCAGTTCTTC. This encodes CASSILGGATYNEQFF. The full variable domain, its missing parts supplied by reference TRBV19 and TRBJ2-1, is DGGITQSPKYLFRKEGQNVTLSCEQNLNHDAMYWYRQDPGQGLRLIYYSQIVNDFQKGDIAEGYSVSREKKESFPLTVTSAQKNPTAFYLCASSILGGATYNEQFFGPGTRLTVL.

Only a few counts were recorded for this clonotype. The genes are TRBV27 and TRBJ1-5; 7 bases match TRBD1. This CDR3 has 13 amino acids. CDR1 is MNHEY, CDR2 SMNVEV, per germline (reference sequence). V dropped 6 bases and J dropped 7; count of bases not matched to a gene: 6. The CDR3 region has the DNA TGTGCCAGCAGACACCGCAGGGGGCAGCCCCAGCATTTT. It specifies CASRHRRGQPQHF.